The source of this T cell receptor beta chain is a study of identical twins (dated by TCRdb to the mid-2010s). Study-level background: To test whether fetal clonotypes persist, the study used deep sequencing on TCR alpha and beta repertoires from monozygotic twins, unrelated adults of various ages, and cord blood. To rule out contamination, replicate twin experiments were performed at different times with different library preparation protocols. Findings and caveats that apply to the study as a whole: Invariant T cells such as MAIT and iNKT could partly confound zero-insertion analyses, though diverse VJ usage argued against this for most clonotypes. Compared with coincidental sharing between unrelated individuals, out-of-frame TCR alpha sequences shared between twins had an excess of sequences with low generation probability. In monozygotic twins, out-of-frame TCR alpha sharing was systematically underestimated by recombination models, although the models agreed with sharing between unrelated individuals. In beta out-of-frame sequences, excess twin sharing was weaker, because having fewer shared sequences lowered the signal-to-noise ratio. Because the same donors could not be followed over many years, the conclusions relied on cross-sectional statistical analysis. Abundant cord blood beta clonotypes had fewer insertions, young adult naive repertoires showed a similar but weaker trend, and memory repertoires showed no such trend.

Preparation of the library involved 5' RACE. TCRdb names Illumina HiSeq 2000 as the instrument used. A universal primer binding site was added through template switching, and the final cDNA carried a unique molecular identifier so that TCR cDNA molecules could be counted accurately. Specific primers in the conserved constant-segment region were used to synthesize first-strand cDNA for the TCR alpha and beta chains. To control for contamination, every cDNA library carried two barcodes: a SMART-Mk sample barcode plus Illumina barcodes. TruSeq adapter sequences along with Illumina sample barcodes were introduced in two successive PCR steps. The TCR alpha and beta cDNA libraries were sequenced on the Illumina HiSeq platform using custom primers. Per the source publication's procedure: Raw reads were processed with MiGEC to extract unique molecular identifiers, and MiXCR was used to determine CDR3 positions. Recombination models were inferred per individual with the repgenHMM and IGoR tools using an EM algorithm. Shared clonotypes were analyzed with the tcR package in R, and sharing was normalized by the product of cloneset sizes. To study raw recombination without the effects of thymic and clonal selection, out-of-frame nonproductive sequences were analyzed. TCRdb trimmed public reads at Q25 via fastp, called clones via MiXCR and kept in-frame beta chains. Every distinct CDR3 protein forms one entry, paired with its most common genes and DNA. V and J calls and clone size were set by TCRdb, not the authors. This sample comprises about 1.7 million distinct CDR3 sequences, more than 30% of them detected only once. The ten largest clones represent about 0.3% of the sample.

Every donor was a healthy Caucasian. This clonotype was counted between two and nine times. Its antigen is not yet known. No clone much larger than this one lies a single base away; base qualities are absent. Trimming removed 3 bases from V and 1 base from J, leaving 19 bases between the germline ends. CDR1 and CDR2 are read off the germline V gene as SNHLY and FYNNEI. The CDR3, cysteine through phenylalanine, is 17 amino acids long. The retained sequence is limited to the CDR3, 51 bases, with the frame set at the first base. This chain joins TRBV2 to TRBJ2-7, with the D gene uncertain. The sequenced sample was cord blood. This clonotype was obtained from a newborn girl in good health. The CDR3 amino acid sequence is: CASSEIAPVEGSYEQYF. The DNA sequence follows: TGTGCCAGCAGTGAGATAGCTCCAGTAGAAGGATCCTACGAGCAGTACTTC.